This TCR beta chain was recovered during a study of blood T cell repertoires in COVID-19. Background on the study: There were acute and convalescent COVID-19 samples, and they came from the United States, Italy and Spain.

The germline CDR1 and CDR2 sequences are MDHEN and SYDVKM. Between the trimmed V and J ends, which lost 1 base and 6 bases, there was a span of 10 bases. CDR3 length equals 14 residues. Per the authors' pipeline: Estimation of nucleated cell counts was performed using reference gene primer amplification. TCRdb keeps only in-frame clones here, not all; method: immunoSEQ multiplex PCR. The V and J calls and clone size are taken from that table; D and trimming were inferred from the DNA. The table shows about 350,000 clones, with roughly 90% occurring only once. Living in about two dozen US areas, the participants were between roughly 18 and 90 years of age.

This TCR was recovered from a woman between 25 and 40 years old who had been exposed to COVID-19. Source material: PBMCs or T cells enriched from blood (not recorded which). The chain links TRBV28 to TRBJ1-5; D possibly corresponds to TRBD1 (6 bases). In DNA, the CDR3 is TGTGCCAGCAGTTTATCAGGGGAGGGTCAGCCCCAGCATTTT. Translating gives CASSLSGEGQPQHF.